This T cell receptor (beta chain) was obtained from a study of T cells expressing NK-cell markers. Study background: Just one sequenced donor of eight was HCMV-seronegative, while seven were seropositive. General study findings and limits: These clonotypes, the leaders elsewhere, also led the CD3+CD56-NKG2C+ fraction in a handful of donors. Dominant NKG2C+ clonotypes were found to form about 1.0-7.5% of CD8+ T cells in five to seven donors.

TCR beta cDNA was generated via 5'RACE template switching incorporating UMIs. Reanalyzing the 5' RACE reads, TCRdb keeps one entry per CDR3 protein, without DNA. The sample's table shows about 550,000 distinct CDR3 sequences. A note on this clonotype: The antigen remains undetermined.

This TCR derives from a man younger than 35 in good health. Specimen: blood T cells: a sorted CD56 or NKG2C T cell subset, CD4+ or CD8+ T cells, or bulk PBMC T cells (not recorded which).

This CDR3 is CASSSKQGSDHGDTQYF. The chain recombines TRBV12-3 or TRBV12-4 with TRBJ2-3; TCRdb designates TRBD1, a call that cannot be tested without DNA. The CDR3 runs to 17 residues.